This TCR beta chain came from a study of blood T cell repertoires in COVID-19 (dated by TCRdb to 2020 to 2021). Study-level background: Samples covering the acute and convalescent phases of COVID-19 were provided by collaborators in the United States, Italy and Spain. Where available, HLA class I and class II types were obtained from metadata supplied by the sample provider rather than from assay-based typing. The samples were drawn from the first 160 participants of the ongoing ImmuneRACE study and from over 950 subjects provided by 6 global collaborators. The repertoires were released in a freely available public database meant as a resource for research on the immune response to SARS-CoV-2. Deeply sampled blood TCRbeta repertoires from subjects exposed to, actively infected with, or recovered from COVID-19 were included in the dataset. The prospective study material was composed of cDNA or gDNA derived from T cells, B-cell-depleted T cells, or PBMCs. The sample metadata nearly always contained a de-identified subject ID, COVID-19 status, age in years and sex.

The immunoSEQ Assay, a bias-controlled multiplex PCR, was used to amplify TCRbeta CDR3 regions from genomic DNA. As for how the authors treated the data: The number of nucleated cells in each sample was estimated by amplification of reference gene primers within the assay. To quantify the absolute abundance of each unique TCRbeta CDR3 rearrangement, sequence reads were collapsed and filtered. For each sample, productive Simpson clonality was calculated as the square root of Simpson's diversity index across productive rearrangements. The immuneACCESS repertoire file appears here via TCRdb, limited to in-frame rearrangements. These files lack a portion of the clones; in checked studies, under half of the deficit traces to unresolved V genes, and the cause of the others is not known. V and J calls plus clone size are reproduced from that table; the DNA served to infer D and trimming. The sample has about 190,000 clones on record, just under 85% of them singletons. Roughly 5% of the sample lies in the top ten.

The research as a whole found: The quantity of clinical and demographic metadata differed by source and by participant and was supplied without curation.

Whole blood was collected in K2EDTA tubes by collaborating institutions according to the institutions' own protocols. For TCRbeta analysis, collaborators shipped samples in one of three forms: frozen whole blood, isolated PBMCs, or DNA extracted from either of those sample types. The germline V end is reduced by 0 bases and the J end by 1 base; junction bases left unmatched: 5. CDR1 SGHDT and CDR2 YYEEEE were looked up in the germline V gene. The CDR3 sequence holds 16 residues, the cysteine and phenylalanine included. The entry retains the CDR3 DNA only, 48 bases that are in frame from base 1. Concerning this clone: Its antigen specificity is not known. Per-base quality was not reported, and no clone a single base away is much larger than it.

Source material: peripheral blood. The TCR originated in a woman in her 70s with active or convalescent COVID-19. The rearrangement joined TRBV5-6 to TRBJ2-3, with 7 central nucleotides matching TRBD1. CDR3 sequence: CASSLVGGRGTDTQYF. The nucleotides are TGTGCCAGCAGCTTGGTAGGGGGCCGAGGCACAGATACGCAGTATTTT.